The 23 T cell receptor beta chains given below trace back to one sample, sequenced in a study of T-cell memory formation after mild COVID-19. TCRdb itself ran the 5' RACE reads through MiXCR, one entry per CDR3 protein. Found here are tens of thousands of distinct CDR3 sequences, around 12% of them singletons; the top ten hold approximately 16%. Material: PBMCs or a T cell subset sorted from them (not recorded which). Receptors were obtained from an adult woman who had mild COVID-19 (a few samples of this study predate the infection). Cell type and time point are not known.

CDR3 in DNA: TGCGCCAGCACTTCCACAGGGAATCGAGAGACCCAGTACTTC. Encoded protein: CASTSTGNRETQYF. The chain has TRBV5-1 and TRBJ2-5; perhaps TRBD1 as D (6 bases). The CDR3 contains 14 residues. Germline V gene data show CDR1 as SGHRS and CDR2 as YFSETQ. V lost 6 bases and J 4 bases, leaving 16 bases between the germline ends. Based on the CDR3 plus reference TRBV5-1 and TRBJ2-5, the full variable domain is KAGVTQTPRYLIKTRGQQVTLSCSPISGHRSVSWYQQTPGQGLQFLFEYFSETQRNKGNFPGRFSGRQFSNSRSEMNVSTLELGDSALYLCASTSTGNRETQYFGPGTRLLVL.

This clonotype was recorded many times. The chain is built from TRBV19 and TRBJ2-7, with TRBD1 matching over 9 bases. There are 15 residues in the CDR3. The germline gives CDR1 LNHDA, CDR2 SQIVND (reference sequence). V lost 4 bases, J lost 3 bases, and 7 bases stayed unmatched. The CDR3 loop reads CASSSGQGLNYEQYF. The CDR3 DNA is TGTGCCAGTAGTAGCGGACAGGGGCTAAACTACGAGCAGTACTTC.

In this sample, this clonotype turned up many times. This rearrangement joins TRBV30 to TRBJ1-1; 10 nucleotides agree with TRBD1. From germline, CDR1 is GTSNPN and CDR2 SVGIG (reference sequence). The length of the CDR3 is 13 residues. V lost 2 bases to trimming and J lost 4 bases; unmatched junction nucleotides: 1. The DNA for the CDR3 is TGTGCCTGGAGTCGGACAGGGGGCACTGAAGCTTTCTTT. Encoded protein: CAWSRTGGTEAFF.

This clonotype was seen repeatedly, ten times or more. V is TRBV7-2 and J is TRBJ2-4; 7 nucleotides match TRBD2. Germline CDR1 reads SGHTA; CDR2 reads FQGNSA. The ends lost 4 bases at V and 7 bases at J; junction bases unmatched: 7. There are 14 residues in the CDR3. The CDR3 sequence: CASSSQVGGNIQYF. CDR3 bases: TGTGCCAGCAGCTCCCAGGTGGGAGGGAACATTCAGTACTTC.

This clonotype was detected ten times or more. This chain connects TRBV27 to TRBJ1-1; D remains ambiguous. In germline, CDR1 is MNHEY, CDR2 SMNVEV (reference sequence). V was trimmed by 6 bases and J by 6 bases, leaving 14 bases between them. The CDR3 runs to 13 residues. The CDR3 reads CASRAPGRSEAFF. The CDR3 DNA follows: TGTGCCAGCAGAGCTCCTGGACGGTCTGAAGCTTTCTTT.

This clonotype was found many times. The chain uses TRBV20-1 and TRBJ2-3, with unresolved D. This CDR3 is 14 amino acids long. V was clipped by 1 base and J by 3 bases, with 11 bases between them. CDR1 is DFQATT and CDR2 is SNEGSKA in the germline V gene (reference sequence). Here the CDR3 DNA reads TGCAGTGCTAGAGCCCAGCCCGGGACAGATACGCAGTATTTT. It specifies CSARAQPGTDTQYF.

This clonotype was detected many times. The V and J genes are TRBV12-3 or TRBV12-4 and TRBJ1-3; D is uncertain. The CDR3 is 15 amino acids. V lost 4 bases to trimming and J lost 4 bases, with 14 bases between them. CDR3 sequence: CASSSVNPRGNTIYF. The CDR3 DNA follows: TGTGCCAGCAGTTCGGTAAACCCGCGCGGAAACACCATATATTTT.

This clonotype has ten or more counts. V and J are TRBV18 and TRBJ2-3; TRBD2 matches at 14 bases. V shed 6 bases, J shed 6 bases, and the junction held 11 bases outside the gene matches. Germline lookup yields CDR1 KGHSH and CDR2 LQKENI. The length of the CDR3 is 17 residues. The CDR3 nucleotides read TGTGCCAGCTCCGTCGGACTAGCGGGAGGCTCCCGCGATACGCAGTATTTT. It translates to CASSVGLAGGSRDTQYF.

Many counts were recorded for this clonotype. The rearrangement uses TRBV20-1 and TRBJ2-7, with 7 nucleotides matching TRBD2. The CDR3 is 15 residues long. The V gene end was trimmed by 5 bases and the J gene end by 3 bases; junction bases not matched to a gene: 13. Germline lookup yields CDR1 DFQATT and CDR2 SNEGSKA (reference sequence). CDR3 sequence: CSAPLLRGEVYEQYF. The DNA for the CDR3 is TGCAGTGCTCCCCTGCTCCGGGGGGAAGTCTACGAGCAGTACTTC.

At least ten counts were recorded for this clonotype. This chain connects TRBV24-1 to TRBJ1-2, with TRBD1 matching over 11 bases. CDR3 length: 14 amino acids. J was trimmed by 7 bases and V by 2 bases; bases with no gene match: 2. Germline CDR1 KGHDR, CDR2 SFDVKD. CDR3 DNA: TGTGCCACCAGTGATTGGACAGGGGGCAGTGGCTACACCTTC. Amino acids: CATSDWTGGSGYTF.

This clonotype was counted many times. The chain's CDR3 is CASSVRVGNSPLHF. Written as DNA, the CDR3 is TGTGCCAGCAGCGTAAGAGTTGGGAATTCACCCCTCCACTTT. The chain is built from TRBV9 and TRBJ1-6; D remains unclear. V was cut by 1 base and J by 7 bases, with 9 bases left in between. In germline, CDR1 is SGDLS, CDR2 YYNGEE. The CDR3 runs to 14 residues.

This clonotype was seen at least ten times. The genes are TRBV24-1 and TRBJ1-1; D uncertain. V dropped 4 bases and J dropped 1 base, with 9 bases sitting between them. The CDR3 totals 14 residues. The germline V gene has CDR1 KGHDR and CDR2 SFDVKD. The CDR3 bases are TGTGCCACCAGTGAAGGCTCTCGGAACACTGAAGCTTTCTTT. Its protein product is CATSEGSRNTEAFF.

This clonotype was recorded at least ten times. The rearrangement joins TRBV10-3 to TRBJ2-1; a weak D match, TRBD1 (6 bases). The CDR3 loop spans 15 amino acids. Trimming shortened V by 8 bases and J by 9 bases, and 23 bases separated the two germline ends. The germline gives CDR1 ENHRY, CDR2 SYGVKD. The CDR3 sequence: CAIGDRTERSGEQFF. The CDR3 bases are TGTGCCATCGGGGATCGGACAGAACGATCCGGTGAGCAGTTCTTC.

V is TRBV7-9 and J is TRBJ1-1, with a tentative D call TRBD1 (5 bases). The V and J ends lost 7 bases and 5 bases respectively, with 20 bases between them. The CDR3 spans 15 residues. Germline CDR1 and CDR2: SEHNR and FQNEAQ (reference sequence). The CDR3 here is CASTRSLGPSTEAFF. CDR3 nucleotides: TGTGCCAGCACCCGCAGTCTGGGGCCGTCGACTGAAGCTTTCTTT.

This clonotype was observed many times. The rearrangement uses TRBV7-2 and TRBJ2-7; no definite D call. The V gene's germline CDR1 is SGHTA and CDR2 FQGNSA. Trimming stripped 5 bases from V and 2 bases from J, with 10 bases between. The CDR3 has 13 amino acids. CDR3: CASSEVGAYEQYF. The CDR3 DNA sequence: TGTGCCAGCAGCGAGGTCGGAGCCTACGAGCAGTACTTC.

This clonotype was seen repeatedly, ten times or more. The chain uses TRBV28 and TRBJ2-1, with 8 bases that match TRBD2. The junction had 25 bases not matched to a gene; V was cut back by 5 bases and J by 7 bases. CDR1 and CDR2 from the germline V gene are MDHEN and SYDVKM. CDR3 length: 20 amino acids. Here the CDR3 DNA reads TGTGCCAGCAGTCTGCTTTTGGTAGGACGGGAGGGCCGATTTAAGAATGAGCAGTTCTTC. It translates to CASSLLLVGREGRFKNEQFF.

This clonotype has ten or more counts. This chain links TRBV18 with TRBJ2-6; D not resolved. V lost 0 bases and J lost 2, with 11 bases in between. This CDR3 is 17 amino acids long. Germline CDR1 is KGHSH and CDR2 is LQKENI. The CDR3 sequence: CASSPPSGPPGANVLTF. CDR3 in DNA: TGTGCCAGCTCACCACCGTCAGGCCCTCCTGGGGCCAACGTCCTGACTTTC.

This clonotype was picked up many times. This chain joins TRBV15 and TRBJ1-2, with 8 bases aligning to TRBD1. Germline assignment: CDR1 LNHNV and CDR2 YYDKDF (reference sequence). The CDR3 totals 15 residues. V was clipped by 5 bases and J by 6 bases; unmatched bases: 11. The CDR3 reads CATSSRYGQGHGYTF. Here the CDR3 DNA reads TGTGCCACCAGCTCCAGATACGGACAGGGACATGGCTACACCTTC.

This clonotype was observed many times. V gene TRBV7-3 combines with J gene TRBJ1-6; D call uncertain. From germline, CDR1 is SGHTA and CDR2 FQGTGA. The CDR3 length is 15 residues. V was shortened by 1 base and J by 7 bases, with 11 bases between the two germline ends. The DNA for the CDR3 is TGTGCCAGCAGCTTAAACGCCAGATTAAATTCACCCCTCCACTTT. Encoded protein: CASSLNARLNSPLHF. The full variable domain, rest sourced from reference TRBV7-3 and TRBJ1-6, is GAGVSQTPSNKVTEKGKYVELRCDPISGHTALYWYRQSLGQGPEFLIYFQGTGAADDSGLPNDRFFAVRPEGSVSTLKIQRTERGDSAVYLCASSLNARLNSPLHFGNGTRLTVT.

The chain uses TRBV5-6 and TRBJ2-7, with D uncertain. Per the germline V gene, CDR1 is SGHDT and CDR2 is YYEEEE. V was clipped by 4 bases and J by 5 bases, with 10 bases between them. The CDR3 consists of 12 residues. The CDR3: CASSPGQDEQYF. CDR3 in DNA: TGTGCCAGCAGCCCCGGTCAGGACGAGCAGTACTTC.

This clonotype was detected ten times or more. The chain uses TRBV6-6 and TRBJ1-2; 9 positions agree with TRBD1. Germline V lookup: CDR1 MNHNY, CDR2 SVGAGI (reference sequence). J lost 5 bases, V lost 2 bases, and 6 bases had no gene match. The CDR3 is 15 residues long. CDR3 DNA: TGTGCCAGCAGTTACCCCGGGACAGGGCCTTATGGCTACACCTTC. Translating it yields CASSYPGTGPYGYTF.

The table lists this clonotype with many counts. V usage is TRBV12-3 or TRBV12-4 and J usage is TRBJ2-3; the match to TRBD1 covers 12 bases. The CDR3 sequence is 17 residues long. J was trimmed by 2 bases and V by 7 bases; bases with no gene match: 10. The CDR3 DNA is TGTGCCAGCACCCGGGACAGGGGGCTCTTAGCCACAGATACGCAGTATTTT. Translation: CASTRDRGLLATDTQYF.

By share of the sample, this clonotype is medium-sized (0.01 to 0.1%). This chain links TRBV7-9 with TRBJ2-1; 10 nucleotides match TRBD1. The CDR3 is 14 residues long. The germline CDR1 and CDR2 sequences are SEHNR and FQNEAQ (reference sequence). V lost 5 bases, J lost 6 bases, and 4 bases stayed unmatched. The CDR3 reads CASSPWTGGNEQFF. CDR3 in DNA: TGTGCCAGCAGCCCATGGACAGGGGGCAATGAGCAGTTCTTC.